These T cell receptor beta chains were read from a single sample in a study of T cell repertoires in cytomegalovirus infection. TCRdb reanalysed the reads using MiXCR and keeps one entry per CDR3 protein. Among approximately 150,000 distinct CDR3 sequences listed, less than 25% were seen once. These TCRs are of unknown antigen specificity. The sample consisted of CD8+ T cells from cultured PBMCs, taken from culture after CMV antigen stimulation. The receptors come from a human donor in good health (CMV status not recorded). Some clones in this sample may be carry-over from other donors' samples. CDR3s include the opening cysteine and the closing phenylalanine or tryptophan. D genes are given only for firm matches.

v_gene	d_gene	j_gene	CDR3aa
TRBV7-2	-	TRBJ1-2	CASSLNYGYTF
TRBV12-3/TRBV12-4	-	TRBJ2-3	CASNVQGKITDTQYF
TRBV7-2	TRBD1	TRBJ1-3	CASSSRTGRSGNTIYF
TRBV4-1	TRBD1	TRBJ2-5	CASSQKQGEETQYF
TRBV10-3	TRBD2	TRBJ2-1	CAISELWTSGGFTYNEQFF
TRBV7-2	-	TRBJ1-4	CASSLMGDEKLFF
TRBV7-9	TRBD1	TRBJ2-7	CASSPPRTGAYEQYF
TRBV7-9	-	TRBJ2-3	CASSFQGGVDTQYF
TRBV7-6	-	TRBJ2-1	CASSLGYTSRNNEQFF
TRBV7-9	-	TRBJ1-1	CASSLEGISGGTEAFF
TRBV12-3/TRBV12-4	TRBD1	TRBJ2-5	CASSGRDRGLQTQYF
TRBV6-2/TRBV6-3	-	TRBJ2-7	CASSSGPLSNEQYF
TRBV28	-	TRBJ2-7	CASGLRARNYEQYF
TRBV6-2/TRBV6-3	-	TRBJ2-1	CASSYVAPVPNEQFF
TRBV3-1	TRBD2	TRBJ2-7	CASSLQLAVPYEQYF
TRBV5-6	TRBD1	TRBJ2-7	CASSIGTGGYEQYF
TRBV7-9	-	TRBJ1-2	CASSLLPGAGYGYTF
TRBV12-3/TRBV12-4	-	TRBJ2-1	CASSLLGYHYNEQFF
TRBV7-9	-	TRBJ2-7	CASSLGDINYEQYF
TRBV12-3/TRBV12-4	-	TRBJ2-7	CASSFSDLYEQYF
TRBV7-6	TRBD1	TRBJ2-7	CASSSRGQGHYEQYF
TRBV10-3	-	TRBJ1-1	CAISEGRLNTEAFF
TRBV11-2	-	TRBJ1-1	CASSLVAGSIEAFF
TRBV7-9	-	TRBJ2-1	CASSPGRDEQFF
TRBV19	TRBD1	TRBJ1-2	CASSWGQANYGYTF
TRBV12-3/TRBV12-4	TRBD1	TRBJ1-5	CASHPGGFLGVRGNQPQHF
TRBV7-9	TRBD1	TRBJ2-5	CASSFRDRSYQETQYF
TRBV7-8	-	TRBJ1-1	CASSPLGSGESTEAFF
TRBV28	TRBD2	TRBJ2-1	CASTNGGGDSYNEQFF
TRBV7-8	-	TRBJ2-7	CASSPGRDVKGEQYF
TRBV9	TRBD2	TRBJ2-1	CASSGLAGYNEQFF
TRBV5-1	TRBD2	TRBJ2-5	CASSSTSAGSQETQYF
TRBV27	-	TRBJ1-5	CASSLSSGGNQPQHF
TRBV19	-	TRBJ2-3	CASRPIWGSTDTQYF
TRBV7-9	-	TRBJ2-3	CASSLAVASDTQYF
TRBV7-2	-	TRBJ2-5	CASSLELAPETQYF
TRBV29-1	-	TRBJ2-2	CSVARDLPTGELFF
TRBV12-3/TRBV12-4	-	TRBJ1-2	CASSLGAAEANYGYTF
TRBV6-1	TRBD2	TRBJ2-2	CASSETSGGDTGELFF
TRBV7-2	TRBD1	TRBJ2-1	CASSTGTGANEQFF
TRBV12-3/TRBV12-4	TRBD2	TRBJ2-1	CASRQGTSGAYNEQFF
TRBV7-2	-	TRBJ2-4	CASSSGGLPGIQYF
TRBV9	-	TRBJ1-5	CASSERHSNQPQHF
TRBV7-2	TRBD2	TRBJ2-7	CASSIQGTFGQRTSGGTSYEQYF
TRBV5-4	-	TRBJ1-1	CASSLGSGVATEAFF
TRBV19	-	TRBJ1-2	CASSRDILTSYGYTF
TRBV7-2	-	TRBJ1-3	CASSKPSGPGNTIYF
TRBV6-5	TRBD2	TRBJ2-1	CASSQTRGNGNEQFF
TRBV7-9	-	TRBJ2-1	CASRSPGESSYNEQFF
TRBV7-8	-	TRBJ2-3	CASSLPGSTDTQYF
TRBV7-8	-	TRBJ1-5	CASSWTPNPHQPQHF
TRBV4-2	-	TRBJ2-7	CASSQEAQGPYEQYF
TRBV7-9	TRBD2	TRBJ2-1	CASSILAETYNEQFF
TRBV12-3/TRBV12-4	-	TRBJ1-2	CASHPGEGRSYTF
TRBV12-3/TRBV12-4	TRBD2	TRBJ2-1	CASSREGDVYNEQFF
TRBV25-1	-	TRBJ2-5	CASSEDRGKETQYF
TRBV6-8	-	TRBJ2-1	CARQGLIHDEQFF